The present T cell receptor (beta chain) was sequenced within a study of cytomegalovirus exposure and HLA in healthy donors (dated by TCRdb to the late 2010s). With regard to the full study: According to an earlier analysis of 587 of the donors, roughly 180 million T cells yielded roughly 110 million unique TCR beta sequences and 276 Gb of sequence data. Every discovery cohort repertoire had been produced on one sequencing platform. The study was designed to test whether signatures of past pathogen exposure could be identified by cataloging public T cell receptors. The study profiled the T cell repertoires of around 700 subjects by immunosequencing and related them to cytomegalovirus serostatus. The later analysis used no new phenotypic data to find candidate immune exposures, relying instead on TCR beta sequences and their occurrence across donors. HLA typing included class I and class II loci at four-digit resolution. A handful of DR-DQ haplotypes were handled as single units for association and clustering because linkage in the cohort was strong. A later genetic analysis used genome-wide SNP genotypes for 398 of the 666 donors, treating that subset as a discovery cohort. An earlier analysis of fewer than 750 of the donors used high-throughput TCR beta sequencing to judge whether each TCR beta V gene segment behaved as functional or pseudogenic. Of the 398 genotyped donors, roughly 85% fell in the genetic ancestry cluster associated with self-reported Caucasian donors. To predict cytomegalovirus infection status, the study combined high-throughput TCR immunosequencing, statistical association of individual TCRs with disease status, and machine learning. On average, 235,054 unique TCR beta nucleotide sequences were sequenced per donor among more than 350 genotyped donors of the cohort, with roughly 18% of those sequences being non-productive. Donor age, sex, ethnicity and CMV serostatus were compiled alongside the repertoire data. The number of typed donors differed by locus: roughly 620-630 for A, B, C, DRB1 and DQB1; 500 to 550 for DQA1; around 580 for DPA1; and some 450 for DPB1. A later analysis re-examined previously published TCR beta repertoires from 600 to 700 donors and added high-resolution HLA genotyping to investigate patterns of TCR occurrence. Approximately 310 gigabases of sequencing data and 70 million to 85 million unique TCR sequences were included in an early release covering several hundred HLA-typed donors. Besides the first cohort of 666 subjects, a separate validation cohort made up of 120 different subjects was used.

The germline V gene (reference sequence) supplies CDR1 GTSNPN and CDR2 SVGIG. Counted from cysteine to phenylalanine, this CDR3 has 14 amino acids. Solely the CDR3 DNA is kept, with 42 bases framed from the first base. The junction shows trimming of 0 bases on V and 6 bases on J, and the gene matches do not reach 6 bases of it. Details on this clone: No cognate antigen has been identified for it. No qualities accompany the bases; no much larger clone lies one base away.

The library was built by means of the immunoSEQ multiplex PCR assay. For the multiplex PCR, a mixture combining 60 forward primers for TCR Vbeta segments and 13 reverse primers for TCR Jbeta segments was used. The CDR3 region of rearranged TCR beta genes was amplified from genomic DNA by a multiplex PCR assay. On the Illumina HiSeq System, the amplified TCR beta libraries were sequenced as 87-base-pair reads. Turning to the authors' computational methods: Across the 500 to 700 repertoires, a later analysis counted approximately 75 million unique TCR beta chains, some 11 million of which were shared by at least two donors. Raw reads were error-corrected and collapsed into unique sequences with a nearest-neighbor algorithm that merged closely related sequences to remove PCR and sequencing errors. CDR3 sequences were aligned to IMGT reference sequences to assign V, D and J gene segments. For a sequence to be retained, a match of at least six nucleotides was required to both a V gene segment and a J gene segment. Rearrangements were called productive when the CDR3 lacked stop codons and stayed in frame with V and J; all others were non-productive. CDR3 was defined according to IMGT convention as the region running from the second conserved V-encoded cysteine to the conserved J-encoded phenylalanine. The earlier analysis of about 610 of the donors excluded any sequence lacking an unambiguous match to a single V gene segment. In an earlier analysis of several hundred of the donors, V segments were called functional above 56.7% productive rearrangements and were called segregating when the between-donor standard deviation exceeded 5%. To diagnose cytomegalovirus status from the catalog of TCR beta chain sequences, a statistical classification framework was built. A later analysis assigned V and J genes by comparing TCR nucleotide sequences with IMGT/GENE-DB human TR gene sequences. A later analysis assigned CDR3 sequences and most-parsimonious VDJ recombination scenarios with the TCRdist pipeline. In a later analysis, each TCR beta chain was defined by its CDR3 amino acid sequence together with its V-gene family, and reads lacking a unique V-gene family were excluded. As a way to deal with suspected cross-contamination and a sequencing artifact, a later analysis dropped 450 to 700 nucleotide sequences that were highly shared and had low generation probability. For each public chain, a later analysis derived a clonal expansion index from normalized ranks of inferred template counts within each repertoire. Generation probabilities in a later analysis came from a VDJ recombination model fitted to out-of-frame rearrangements, and those results were checked against IGoR. In a later analysis, hypergeometric tests were used to score TCR-TCR, TCR-HLA and TCR-CMV co-occurrence, with a repertoire-size bias correction applied to TCR pairs. To estimate false discovery rates, a later analysis permuted the HLA or CMV assignments 20 times. A later analysis grouped co-occurring TCRs with DBSCAN, adding TCRdist sequence similarity when clustering within HLA-allele-positive subsets. Co-occurrence clustering excluded repertoires with fewer than 30,000 or more than 120,000 public chains, plus five with anomalous nucleotide sharing. Sourced from immuneACCESS, this table was stored by TCRdb with only in-frame sequences that have V and J called. A share of the clones is absent; for the studies checked, an unresolved V gene accounts for under half, and the remainder has no known explanation. V and J calls and clone size are as listed in that table; D and trimming were resolved from the DNA. The sample has 95,000 to 150,000 clones on record, nearly 65% of them singletons. The leading ten clones occupy roughly 10% of the sample.

General study outcomes and caveats: Sequencing depth was assumed to be roughly uniform across donors in the presence/absence analyses, though that assumption may not hold. The study listed 164 TCR beta chains as associated with cytomegalovirus. Some IMGT-functional V segments, including TRBV6-2 and TRBV6-3, could not be told apart with the 87-base-pair reads, so those segments were excluded. Assigning TCR associations to individual alleles was difficult when HLA alleles, especially DR and DQ, strongly co-occurred. An earlier analysis of around 500 of the donors showed that most TCR beta V segments appeared in productive rearrangements either about 90% or about 30% of the time, which broadly matched IMGT annotations. Linkage disequilibrium might explain the correlated functional status among segregating V segments, but an unknown experimental factor could not be excluded. The authors suggested that the approach could potentially be extended to other disease states and immunological phenotypes. A further reported finding was that TCR beta sequences accurately predicted the HLA-A and HLA-B alleles for most subjects in the first cohort. CMV serostatus was the only immune exposure information available for the cohort. A cluster of highly shared sequence variants was judged likely to be a technical artifact of the sequencing pipeline. In vitro tests confirmed that a few of the cytomegalovirus-associated TCR beta chains recognize cytomegalovirus antigens. Most CMV-associated TCR beta chains appeared to be HLA-restricted in a later analysis, and the HLA associations seemed to be driven largely by CMV exposure. While some public TCRs were present in many individuals, most TCR sequences turned up only very rarely across donors. Because counts were too low, approximately 18 rarely observed V segments, including chromosome 9 orphons, were excluded from the earlier analysis of 500 to 700 of the donors. At a false discovery rate of 0.05, a later analysis linked 16,951 TCR beta sequences to specific HLA alleles. According to a later analysis, TCR association rates differed among HLA loci, with DRB1 alleles showing the most associated TCRs and HLA-C alleles showing the fewest. According to a later genetic analysis, donors in an Asian-associated ancestry cluster had fewer N-insertions in productive TCRs than the approximately 690-donor mean. This cohort had only TCR beta chains sequenced, and the lack of alpha or paired-chain data limited which features could be detected. V-gene and J-gene trimming of TCR beta chains was associated with a missense DCLRE1C variant in a later genetic analysis, and the association was replicated in an independent cohort. In a later analysis, HLA-associated TCR beta chains were found to be more clonally expanded and to have lower generation probabilities than equally common non-associated chains. A later analysis reported that several top co-occurrence clusters appeared linked to parvovirus B19, influenza, CMV and Epstein-Barr virus. Because HLA typing was missing for some donors at each locus, association tests included only the typed subset. Cytomegalovirus status was reported to be diagnosed by the classifier with high specificity and sensitivity in both the original and validation cohorts.

In total, 630 or so healthy bone marrow donors made up the cohort. At the time of sampling, every cohort member was nominally healthy, though immune exposures that went unrecorded were likely present. The donor tested CMV seropositive, placing the donor among the 289 seropositive members of the cohort. Every donor gave a peripheral blood sample, and the peripheral blood mononuclear cells from that sample were used for TCR beta sequencing. The Qiagen DNeasy Blood Extraction Kit was used to extract genomic DNA from the blood cell samples. Sample: PBMCs. The sequence came from a man aged 35 to 55 in good health and CMV-seropositive. The rearrangement joined TRBV30 to TRBJ2-7; TRBD2 matches 9 bases in the middle. This receptor carries the CDR3 CAWSVGSGRSEQYF. The nucleotides read TGTGCCTGGAGTGTAGGTAGCGGGAGATCCGAGCAGTACTTC.